The rows below give T cell receptor beta chains drawn from one sample of a study of blood T cell repertoires in COVID-19. Clones were read by immunoSEQ multiplex PCR, and TCRdb kept only the in-frame ones, dropping some. This table has roughly 250,000 clones, approximately 92% appearing once. Source material: peripheral blood. Source of these receptors: a person aged 18 to 35 with COVID-19, enrolled during active disease. The CDR3 runs from the conserved cysteine through the conserved F or W. D genes are given only for firm matches.

J | V | D | CDR3 | DNA
TRBJ2-1 | TRBV6-1 | NA | CASSEVGLGNEQFF | TGTGCCAGCAGTGAGGTGGGGCTTGGCAATGAGCAGTTCTTC
TRBJ2-1 | TRBV9 | TRBD2 | CASSLAGGWEQFF | TGTGCCAGCAGCCTAGCGGGAGGGTGGGAGCAGTTCTTC
TRBJ2-1 | TRBV29-1 | NA | CSVGPAEGPDNEQFF | TGCAGCGTTGGTCCTGCGGAGGGGCCTGACAATGAGCAGTTCTTC
TRBJ2-7 | TRBV7-9 | TRBD2 | CASSSGSGSYEQYF | TGTGCCAGCAGCTCCGGCAGCGGGAGCTACGAGCAGTACTTC
TRBJ2-2 | TRBV7-9 | TRBD1 | CASSSGRRMGQSNTGELFF | TGTGCCAGCAGCTCTGGACGTCGGATGGGACAGTCGAACACCGGGGAGCTGTTTTTT
TRBJ1-1 | TRBV6-6 | TRBD1 | CASSPTQGERGKTEAFF | TGTGCCAGCAGTCCTACTCAGGGGGAACGTGGGAAGACTGAAGCTTTCTTT
TRBJ2-1 | TRBV9 | TRBD2 | CASSHGGNEQFF | TGTGCCAGCAGTCACGGGGGGAATGAGCAGTTCTTC
TRBJ2-7 | TRBV2 | NA | CASSLTYEQYF | TGTGCCAGCAGCTTAACCTACGAGCAGTACTTC
TRBJ1-2 | TRBV5-1 | TRBD1 | CASSWGQGNGAYGYTF | TGCGCCAGCAGCTGGGGACAGGGAAACGGGGCCTATGGCTACACCTTC
TRBJ2-1 | TRBV19 | TRBD2 | CASSISGRTYNEQFF | TGTGCCAGTAGTATTAGCGGGAGGACCTACAATGAGCAGTTCTTC